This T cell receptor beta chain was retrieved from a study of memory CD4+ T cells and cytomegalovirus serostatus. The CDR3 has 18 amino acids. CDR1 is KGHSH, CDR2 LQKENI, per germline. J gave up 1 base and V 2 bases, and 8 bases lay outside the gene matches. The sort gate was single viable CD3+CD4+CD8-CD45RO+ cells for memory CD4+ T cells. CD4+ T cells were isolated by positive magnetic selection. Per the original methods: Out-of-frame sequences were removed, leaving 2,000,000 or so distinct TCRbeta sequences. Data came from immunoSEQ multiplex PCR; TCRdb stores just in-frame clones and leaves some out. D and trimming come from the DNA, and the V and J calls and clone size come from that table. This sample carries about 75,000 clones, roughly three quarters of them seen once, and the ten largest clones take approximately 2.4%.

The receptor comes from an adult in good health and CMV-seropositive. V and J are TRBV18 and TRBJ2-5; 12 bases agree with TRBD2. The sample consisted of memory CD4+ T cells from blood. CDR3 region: CASSPRLAGVGVQETQYF. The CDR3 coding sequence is TGTGCCAGCTCACCAAGACTAGCGGGAGTGGGGGTCCAAGAGACCCAGTACTTC.